This T cell receptor (beta chain) was profiled in a study of blood T cell repertoires in COVID-19. Across the study: From the United States, Italy and Spain came samples of acute and convalescent COVID-19. T cells, B-cell-depleted T cells, or PBMCs provided the cDNA or gDNA that served as material.

Details on this clone: A much bigger clone sits one base away, suggesting this may be a read error.

Original processing methods: For nucleated cells, counts were estimated from reference gene primer amplification. The protocol was immunoSEQ multiplex PCR, while the TCRdb copy is restricted to in-frame clones and leaves out a portion. D and trimming come from the DNA, and the V and J calls and clone size come from that table. This sample has about 320,000 clones, with around 88% found just once. Germline V CDR1 and CDR2: SGHDT, YYEEEE. V was trimmed by 0 bases and J by 3 bases, leaving 7 bases between them. The CDR3 contains 13 residues. Sequenced: peripheral blood. V gene TRBV5-6 combines with J gene TRBJ2-7; no firm D call. This clonotype was obtained from a woman in her forties or fifties with acute or convalescent COVID-19. CDR3: CASSLGRHYEQYV. DNA of the CDR3: TGTGCCAGCAGCTTGGGGCGGCACTACGAGCAGTACGTC.